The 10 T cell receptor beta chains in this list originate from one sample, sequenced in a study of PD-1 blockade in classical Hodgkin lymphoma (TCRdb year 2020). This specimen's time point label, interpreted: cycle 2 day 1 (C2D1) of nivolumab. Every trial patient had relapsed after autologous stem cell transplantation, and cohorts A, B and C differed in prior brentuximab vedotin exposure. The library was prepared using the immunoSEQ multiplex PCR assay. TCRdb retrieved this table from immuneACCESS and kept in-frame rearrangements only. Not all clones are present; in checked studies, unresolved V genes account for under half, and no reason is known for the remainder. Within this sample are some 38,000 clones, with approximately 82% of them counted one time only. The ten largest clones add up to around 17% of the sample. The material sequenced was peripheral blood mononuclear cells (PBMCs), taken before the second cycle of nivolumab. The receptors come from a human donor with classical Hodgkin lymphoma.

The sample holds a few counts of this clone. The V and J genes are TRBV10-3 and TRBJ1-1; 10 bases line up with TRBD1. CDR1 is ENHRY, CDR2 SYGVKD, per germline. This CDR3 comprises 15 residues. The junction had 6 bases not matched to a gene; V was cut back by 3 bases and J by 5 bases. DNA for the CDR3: TGTGCCATCAGTGACCGGGACAGGGGATATACTGAAGCTTTCTTT. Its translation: CAISDRDRGYTEAFF.

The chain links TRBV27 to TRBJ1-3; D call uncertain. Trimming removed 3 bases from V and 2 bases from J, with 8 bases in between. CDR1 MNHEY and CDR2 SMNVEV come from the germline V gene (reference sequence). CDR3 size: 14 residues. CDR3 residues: CASSFSAAGNTIYF. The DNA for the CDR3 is TGTGCCAGCAGTTTTTCTGCAGCTGGAAACACCATATATTTT.

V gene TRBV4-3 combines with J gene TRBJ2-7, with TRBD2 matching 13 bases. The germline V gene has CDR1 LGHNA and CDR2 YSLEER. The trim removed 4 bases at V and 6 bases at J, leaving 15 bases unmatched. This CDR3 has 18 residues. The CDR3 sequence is CASSPQETSGGTFGEQYF. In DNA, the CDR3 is TGCGCCAGCAGCCCGCAAGAGACTAGCGGGGGGACTTTCGGCGAGCAGTACTTC.

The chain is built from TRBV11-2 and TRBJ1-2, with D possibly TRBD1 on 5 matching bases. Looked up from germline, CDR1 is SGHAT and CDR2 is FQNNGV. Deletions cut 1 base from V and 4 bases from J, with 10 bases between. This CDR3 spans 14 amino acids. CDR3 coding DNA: TGTGCCAGCAGCTTAGCTACGGGGCGCTATGGCTACACCTTC. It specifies CASSLATGRYGYTF.

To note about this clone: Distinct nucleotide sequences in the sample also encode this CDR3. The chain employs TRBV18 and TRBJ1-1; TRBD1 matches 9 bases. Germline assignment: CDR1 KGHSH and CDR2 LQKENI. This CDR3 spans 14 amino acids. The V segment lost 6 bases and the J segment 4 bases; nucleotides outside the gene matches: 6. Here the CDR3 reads CASSPQTGGTEAFF. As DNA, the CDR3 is TGTGCCAGCTCCCCTCAGACAGGGGGCACTGAAGCTTTCTTT.

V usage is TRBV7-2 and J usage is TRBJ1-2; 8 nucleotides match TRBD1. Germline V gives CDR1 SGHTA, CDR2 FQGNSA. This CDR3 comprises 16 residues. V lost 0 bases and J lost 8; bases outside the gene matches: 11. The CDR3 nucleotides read TGTGCCAGCAGCTTAGCGACAGGGGTGCGAATTAGGGGCTACACCTTC. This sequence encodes CASSLATGVRIRGYTF.

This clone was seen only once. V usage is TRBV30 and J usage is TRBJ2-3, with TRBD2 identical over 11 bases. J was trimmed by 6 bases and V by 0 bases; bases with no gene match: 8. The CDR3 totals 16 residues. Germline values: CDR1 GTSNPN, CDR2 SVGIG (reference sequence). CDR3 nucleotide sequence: TGTGCCTGGAGTGTACGGCCGCCTAGCGGGGGGGATACGCAGTATTTT. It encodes CAWSVRPPSGGDTQYF.

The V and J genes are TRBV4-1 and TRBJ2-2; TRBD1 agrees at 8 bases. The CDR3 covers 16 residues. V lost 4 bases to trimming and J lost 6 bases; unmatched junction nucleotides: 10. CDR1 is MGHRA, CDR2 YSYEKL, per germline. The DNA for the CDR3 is TGCGCCAGCAGCCCAACCCCGACAGGGGTCCCCGGGGAGCTGTTTTTT. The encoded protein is CASSPTPTGVPGELFF.

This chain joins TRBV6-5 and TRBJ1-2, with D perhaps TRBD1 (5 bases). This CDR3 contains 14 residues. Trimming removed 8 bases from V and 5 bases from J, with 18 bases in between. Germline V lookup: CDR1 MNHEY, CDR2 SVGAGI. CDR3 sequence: CASGAGMGPYGYTF. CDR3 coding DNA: TGTGCCAGCGGGGCCGGAATGGGGCCATATGGCTACACCTTC.

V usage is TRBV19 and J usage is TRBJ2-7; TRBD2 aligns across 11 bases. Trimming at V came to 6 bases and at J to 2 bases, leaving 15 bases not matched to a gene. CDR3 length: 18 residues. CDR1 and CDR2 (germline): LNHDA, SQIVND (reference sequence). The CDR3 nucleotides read TGTGCCAGTAGCACCACCCCCGCGGGACTAGCGGAAACCTACGAGCAGTACTTC. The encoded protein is CASSTTPAGLAETYEQYF.